This is a list of T cell receptor beta chains from one sample in a study of blood T cell repertoires in COVID-19. The protocol was immunoSEQ multiplex PCR, while the TCRdb copy is restricted to in-frame clones and leaves out a portion. The sample contains approximately 400,000 clones, roughly four fifths of which appear only once. Sequenced: peripheral blood. Receptors originate from a human donor with acute or convalescent COVID-19. The donor label of this sample is uncertain. Each CDR3 is given with its conserved first and last residue. The order of the fields is J gene, V gene, D gene, clone size, CDR3 DNA, CDR3 protein. D genes are given only for firm matches. Clone sizes are given selectively: once, few, many, or a class where the clone is expanded.

>TRBJ1-6|TRBV18|-|-
TGTGCCAGCTCACCCCTGGACAGTTATAATTCACCCCTCCACTTT
CASSPLDSYNSPLHF
>TRBJ1-2|TRBV4-2|-|few
TGTGCCAGCAGCCAAGAAGTGCGGCGGTATGGCTACACCTTC
CASSQEVRRYGYTF
>TRBJ1-1|TRBV18|TRBD1|-
TGTGCCAGCTCACCTCAAGTCAGGACAGGGCGGGCTGAAGCTTTCTTT
CASSPQVRTGRAEAFF
>TRBJ1-1|TRBV2|-|-
TGTGCCAGCAGGCTGAACAACGTGAACACTGAAGCTTTCTTT
CASRLNNVNTEAFF
>TRBJ1-5|TRBV18|TRBD1|-
TGTGCCAGCTCACCACCCGGTCTTACAGGGGGGCAGGCCCAGCATTTT
CASSPPGLTGGQAQHF
>TRBJ2-7|TRBV29-1|TRBD2|-
TGCAGCGTGCTGGGACTAGCGGGATTAAGGTACGAGCAGTACTTC
CSVLGLAGLRYEQYF
>TRBJ1-6|TRBV18|-|-
TGTGCCAGCTCACCTTCCGCGCAGGGATTTGTGGCCCTCCACTTT
CASSPSAQGFVALHF
>TRBJ1-2|TRBV10-2|TRBD1|few
TGCGCCAGCAGTGAGTCGGGACAGGGGTACGGCTACACCTTC
CASSESGQGYGYTF
>TRBJ1-5|TRBV5-5|-|once
TGTGCCAGCAGCGATTGGCAGGGGAGGGTCAGCAATCAGCCCCAGCATTTT
CASSDWQGRVSNQPQHF
>TRBJ1-6|TRBV10-2|-|few
TGCGCCAGCAGTGAGTGGCAAAACACCCTCCACTTT
CASSEWQNTLHF
>TRBJ1-2|TRBV4-1|-|-
TGCGCCAGCAGCCCAGCCAGGGCGCAGGGCAACTATGGCTACACCTTC
CASSPARAQGNYGYTF
>TRBJ2-5|TRBV19|TRBD2|-
TGTGCCAGTAGTATAGATCGGGAGGTAGAGACCCAGTACTTC
CASSIDREVETQYF
>TRBJ2-2|TRBV7-2|-|-
TGTGCCAGCAGCTTGACTCTCCCAGCCCGTGGGGAGCTGTTTTTT
CASSLTLPARGELFF
>TRBJ1-5|TRBV28|-|-
TGTGCCAGCAGACAGGGCTTTGGGCCCCAGCATTTT
CASRQGFGPQHF
>TRBJ2-1|TRBV15|-|-
TGTGCCACCAGCAGATTAGGGGGGGCTCCTATAAGAAATGAGCAGTTCTTC
CATSRLGGAPIRNEQFF
>TRBJ2-4|TRBV4-1|-|few
TGCGCCAGCAGCCCTTCCCCTTCGAGGTCGACCCTTATAGCCAAAAACATTCAGTACTTC
CASSPSPSRSTLIAKNIQYF
>TRBJ1-1|TRBV29-1|-|-
TGCAGCGTTCAGGAGGGGAGGAACACTGAAGCTTTCTTT
CSVQEGRNTEAFF
>TRBJ2-3|TRBV3-1/TRBV3-2|TRBD1|-
TGTGCCAGCAGCCAAAGGAAGACAGGGCGGGCCACAGATACGCAGTATTTT
CASSQRKTGRATDTQYF
>TRBJ1-2|TRBV3-1/TRBV3-2|-|-
TGTGCCAGCAGCCCAGCGTCCAGGCGGGTAAACTATGGCTACACCTTC
CASSPASRRVNYGYTF
>TRBJ2-7|TRBV11-2|-|-
TGTGCCAGCAGCTTAGTTCTGTCCTACGAGCAGTACTTC
CASSLVLSYEQYF
>TRBJ2-3|TRBV7-6|TRBD2|-
TGTGCCAGCAGCCCTTCGGGGGGGGGCACAGATACGCAGTATTTT
CASSPSGGGTDTQYF
>TRBJ2-3|TRBV6-5|TRBD2|-
TGTGCCAGCAGTTCCGGACTAGCGGGAGGTCGAGCTACGCAGTATTTT
CASSSGLAGGRATQYF
>TRBJ1-4|TRBV2|-|few
TGTGCCAGCAGGACAGAAGGATATGAAAAACTGTTTTTT
CASRTEGYEKLFF
>TRBJ2-5|TRBV30|TRBD2|-
TGTGCCTGGAGACTAGCGGGGTCGGGAGAGACCCAGTACTTC
CAWRLAGSGETQYF
>TRBJ1-5|TRBV5-1|TRBD1|-
TGCGCCAGCAGCTGGACAGGGGGCGATCAGCCCCAGCATTTT
CASSWTGGDQPQHF
>TRBJ1-2|TRBV10-3|-|-
TGTGCCATCAGCGAGGGGAGGGGAAACTATGGCTACACCTTC
CAISEGRGNYGYTF
>TRBJ2-5|TRBV7-2|-|-
TGTGCCAGCAGCCCCCGACTAGTTTCGGAGACCCAGTACTTC
CASSPRLVSETQYF
>TRBJ2-1|TRBV18|-|-
TGTGCCAGCTCACCCGGACAGAAGTACAATGAGCAGTTCTTC
CASSPGQKYNEQFF
>TRBJ2-3|TRBV6-5|-|-
TGTGCCAGCTCACGCCGGAGCACAGATACGCAGTATTTT
CASSRRSTDTQYF
>TRBJ1-1|TRBV6-5|TRBD1|-
TGTGCCAGCAGTAGGGGGCATGACACTGAAGCTTTCTTT
CASSRGHDTEAFF
>TRBJ1-3|TRBV7-2|-|once
TGTGCCAGCAGTCCCTCGGGGTCTGGAAACACCATATATTTT
CASSPSGSGNTIYF
>TRBJ2-7|TRBV7-8|TRBD2|-
TGTGCCAGCAGCTTAGTAATGAGCGGGAGCTACGAGCAGTACTTC
CASSLVMSGSYEQYF
>TRBJ1-5|TRBV2|-|-
TGTGCCAGCAGAGGATTGGAGAATCAGCCCCAGCATTTT
CASRGLENQPQHF
>TRBJ2-2|TRBV15|TRBD1|-
TGTGCCACCAGCAGAGATCGGGACAGCACCGGGGAGCTGTTTTTT
CATSRDRDSTGELFF
>TRBJ2-7|TRBV7-9|-|-
TGTGCCAGCAGCTCCACAGGGAGAAGGACCTACGAGCAGTACTTC
CASSSTGRRTYEQYF
>TRBJ1-4|TRBV25-1|-|-
TGTGCCAGCAGTGGAATTGGCGAAAAACTGTTTTTT
CASSGIGEKLFF
>TRBJ2-2|TRBV5-1|TRBD2|-
TGCGCCAGCAGATCGGGACTAGCCACCGGGGAGCTGTTTTTT
CASRSGLATGELFF
>TRBJ1-1|TRBV5-6|-|few
TGTGCCAGCAGCTTGCAAAATGTCAAATTCACTGAAGCTTTCTTT
CASSLQNVKFTEAFF
>TRBJ2-1|TRBV5-1|-|-
TGCGCCAGCAGCTTGGGGCTAGCAGGAAACAATGAGCAGTTCTTC
CASSLGLAGNNEQFF
>TRBJ2-2|TRBV7-2|-|-
TGTGCCAGCAGCTTAGATACTTACGGGGAGCTGTTTTTT
CASSLDTYGELFF
>TRBJ1-1|TRBV5-1|-|-
TGCGCCAGCAGCTTCTACAGCATGAACACTGAAGCTTTCTTT
CASSFYSMNTEAFF
>TRBJ2-3|TRBV19|TRBD2|-
TGTGCCAGTAGTGAGCGGGAGTGGGATACGCAGTATTTT
CASSEREWDTQYF
>TRBJ2-7|TRBV7-8|TRBD2|-
TGTGCCAGCAGCTCGAGGGGGGGGCTGGCTAGCGGGGTCTCCTACGAGCAGTACTTC
CASSSRGGLASGVSYEQYF
>TRBJ2-7|TRBV4-1|TRBD2|once
TGCGCCAGCAGCCAACCCACTAGCGGGGGGACCTACGAGCAGTACTTC
CASSQPTSGGTYEQYF
>TRBJ2-7|TRBV2|-|-
TGTGCCAGCAGCGGGGGACGGAGCTATACCGACTACGAGCAGTACTTC
CASSGGRSYTDYEQYF
>TRBJ1-1|TRBV28|TRBD1|-
TGTGCCAGCAGTTTGGACAGGGGCACTGAAGCTTTCTTT
CASSLDRGTEAFF
>TRBJ1-2|TRBV5-4|TRBD1|-
TGTGCCAGCAGCAGCCAGGGGGCGCTAGGCTACACCTTC
CASSSQGALGYTF
>TRBJ1-1|TRBV6-5|-|-
TGTGCCAGCAGTTACAGCCTCTCACGCGAGAACACTGAAGCTTTCTTT
CASSYSLSRENTEAFF
>TRBJ2-7|TRBV20-1|-|-
TGCAGTGCTAGTCGACGGGAGTTAAACTACGAGCAGTACTTC
CSASRRELNYEQYF
>TRBJ2-7|TRBV18|-|-
TGTGCCAGCTCCCAGACCCCCAGGCACGAGCAGTACTTC
CASSQTPRHEQYF
>TRBJ2-7|TRBV19|TRBD2|-
TGTGCCAGTAGGATTGGCGGCGGGAGGGGCGAGCAGTACTTC
CASRIGGGRGEQYF
>TRBJ2-1|TRBV11-3|TRBD2|-
TGTGCCAGCAGCTTAGCGACCAGCGGGATGGGACAGCAGTTCTTC
CASSLATSGMGQQFF
>TRBJ2-2|TRBV20-1|-|-
TGCAGTGCGGACTTAGCCGGGGAGCTGTTTTTT
CSADLAGELFF
>TRBJ2-5|TRBV5-1|TRBD1|-
TGCGCCAGCAGCGGGACAGGGGGTCCCAAGACCCAGTACTTC
CASSGTGGPKTQYF
>TRBJ1-3|TRBV6-1|-|-
TGTGCCAGCAGTGAGGGGGGAAGGTCTGGAAACACCATATATTTT
CASSEGGRSGNTIYF
>TRBJ2-4|TRBV11-2|TRBD1|-
TGTGCCAGCAGCTCAGGGGGCGCGGCCAAAAACATTCAGTACTTC
CASSSGGAAKNIQYF